A selection of T cell receptor beta chains follows, all from one sample in a study of T cell repertoires in cytomegalovirus infection. TCRdb re-analysed the reads in MiXCR, keeping a single row per CDR3 protein. The profile shows about 480,000 distinct CDR3 sequences, roughly a third of them singletons. Their antigens remain unidentified. Sample: cultured PBMCs, taken from culture after CMV antigen stimulation. The receptors were gathered from a human donor in good health (CMV status not recorded). Some clones in this sample may be carry-over from other donors' samples. Both conserved end residues are part of each CDR3. The D gene is left open where the match is weak. Clone size is given for some rows only: seen once, a few or many times, or a class if the clone is expanded.

TRBV7-3	.	TRBJ2-1	.	TGTGCCAGCAGCTTCAGCGGTTACTCCTACAATGAGCAGTTCTTC	CASSFSGYSYNEQFF
TRBV11-2	.	TRBJ2-5	.	TGTGCCAGCAGCCCTCACGGGGCCCAGTACTTC	CASSPHGAQYF
TRBV6-2/TRBV6-3	.	TRBJ2-1	.	TGTGCCAGCAGTTACCCCGTCCTATCAGCCTTCCGCGAGCAGTTCTTC	CASSYPVLSAFREQFF
TRBV7-3	few	TRBJ2-1	TRBD1	TGTGCCAGCAGCTTAACCGGGACAGACAATGAGCAGTTCTTC	CASSLTGTDNEQFF
TRBV11-2	.	TRBJ2-3	.	TGTGCCAGCAGCCCAGGCGAGCGGAAGAGCACAGATACGCAGTATTTT	CASSPGERKSTDTQYF
TRBV6-8	once	TRBJ2-1	.	TGTGCCAGCAGTTACCTGACTGGCGGTAACAATGAGCAGTTCTTC	CASSYLTGGNNEQFF
TRBV19	.	TRBJ1-2	.	TGTGCCAGTAGTATAGCGAGGACAGCGGTGAATGGCTACACCTTC	CASSIARTAVNGYTF
TRBV6-2/TRBV6-3	.	TRBJ2-7	TRBD2	TGTGCCAGCAGCCTGTGGGGGACTAGCGCCTTCGAGCAGTACTTC	CASSLWGTSAFEQYF
TRBV7-2	few	TRBJ2-7	.	TGTGCCAGCAGCTCGTTCTTGGAGCAGTACTTC	CASSSFLEQYF
TRBV27	.	TRBJ2-1	TRBD2	TGTGCCAGCAGTCCACGGACTAGCGGGAGGCCTCTGACTCATGAGCAGTTCTTC	CASSPRTSGRPLTHEQFF
TRBV6-5	many	TRBJ2-1	TRBD2	TGTGCCAGCAGTTACGCGGTAGCGGGAGTCTCTGAGCAGTTCTTC	CASSYAVAGVSEQFF
TRBV6-8	.	TRBJ1-6	.	TGTGCCAGCAGTTACTCGAGCAGGGGAGGTAATTCACCCCTCCACTTT	CASSYSSRGGNSPLHF
TRBV10-3	once	TRBJ2-3	TRBD2	TGTGCCATCAGTGAGGCGGGAGAGGCAGATACGCAGTATTTT	CAISEAGEADTQYF
TRBV11-2	.	TRBJ2-7	.	TGTGCCAGCAGCTTAGGCTCAGGCGCTTCCTACGAGCAGTACTTC	CASSLGSGASYEQYF
TRBV6-2/TRBV6-3	.	TRBJ1-1	TRBD1	TGTGCCAGCAGTCGACCGACAGGGGTAACTGAAGCTTTCTTT	CASSRPTGVTEAFF
TRBV6-5	few	TRBJ1-2	.	TGTGCCAGCAGTTACTCCACGAGGGGGGGCCTAGGCTACACCTTC	CASSYSTRGGLGYTF
TRBV12-3/TRBV12-4	few	TRBJ2-4	.	TGTGCCAGCAGAAGGGGGACGGACTATCAGTACTTC	CASRRGTDYQYF
TRBV6-2/TRBV6-3	.	TRBJ1-1	.	TGTGCCAGCAGAAGAGTGACAGCCCTTCGAGTTTTCACTGAAGCTTTCTTT	CASRRVTALRVFTEAFF
TRBV5-6	.	TRBJ2-3	TRBD2	TGTGCCAGCAGCAGCGGGGCAGGTCCGACAGATACGCAGTATTTT	CASSSGAGPTDTQYF
TRBV10-3	.	TRBJ2-3	.	TGTGCCATCAGTGACCCAGGTGGGGCCACAGATACGCAGTATTTT	CAISDPGGATDTQYF
TRBV5-6	.	TRBJ1-5	TRBD1	TGTGCCAGCAGCTCCTACGACAGGGACGATCAGCCCCAGCATTTT	CASSSYDRDDQPQHF
TRBV12-3/TRBV12-4	.	TRBJ2-2	TRBD2	TGTGCCAGCAGTCAGACTAGCGGGAGGCTTCGGCTCGGGGAGCTGTTTTTT	CASSQTSGRLRLGELFF
TRBV20-1	.	TRBJ2-3	.	TGCAGTGCTATGGTAGCGACCCGCACAGATACGCAGTATTTT	CSAMVATRTDTQYF
TRBV7-2	.	TRBJ2-1	TRBD2	TGTGCCAGCAGCTTAGGGGCGGGAGTACTCAATGAGCAGTTCTTC	CASSLGAGVLNEQFF
TRBV12-3/TRBV12-4	few	TRBJ1-1	.	TGTGCCAGCAGCCGTAGCTTAGGGGGGAGGATTACTGAAGCTTTCTTT	CASSRSLGGRITEAFF